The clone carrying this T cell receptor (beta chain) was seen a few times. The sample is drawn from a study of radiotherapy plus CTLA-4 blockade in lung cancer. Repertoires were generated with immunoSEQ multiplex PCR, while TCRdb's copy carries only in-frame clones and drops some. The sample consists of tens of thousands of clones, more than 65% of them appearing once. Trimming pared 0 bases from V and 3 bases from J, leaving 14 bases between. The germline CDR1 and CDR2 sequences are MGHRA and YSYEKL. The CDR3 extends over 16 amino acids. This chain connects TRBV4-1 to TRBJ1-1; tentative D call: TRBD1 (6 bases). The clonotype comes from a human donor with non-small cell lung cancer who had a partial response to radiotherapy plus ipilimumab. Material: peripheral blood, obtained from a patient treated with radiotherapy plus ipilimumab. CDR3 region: CASSQDEQGSDTEAFF. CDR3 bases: TGCGCCAGCAGCCAAGACGAGCAGGGGTCAGACACTGAAGCTTTCTTT.